This T cell receptor (beta chain) was identified during a study of breast tumors, draining lymph nodes, adjacent tissues. Study-level findings and limits: Data only fit, rather than demonstrated, lymph node origin of most tumor T cells.

This clonotype was counted at least ten times. Its antigen is as yet unknown. The lymph nodes were axillary draining lymph nodes from breast cancer patients. TCRdb itself ran the multiplex PCR reads through MiXCR, one entry per CDR3 protein. Of 140,000 or so distinct CDR3 sequences listed, approximately 32% are singletons. The CDR3 extends over 15 amino acids. V trimming: 5 bases; J trimming: 1 base; junction bases outside the gene matches: 4. CDR1 and CDR2 from the germline V gene are MNHNS and SASEGT. The sample consisted of axillary lymph node tissue. This receptor was obtained from a female donor with breast cancer. Some clones in this sample may be carry-over from other donors' samples. V gene TRBV6-1 combines with J gene TRBJ2-5; 10 nucleotides align to TRBD2. As DNA, the CDR3 is TGTGCCAGCAGTCCTAGCGGGGGACTCCAAGAGACCCAGTACTTC. Amino acids: CASSPSGGLQETQYF.